This TCR beta chain was documented in a study of graft-versus-host responses after intestinal transplantation. Study-level background: Among the recipients, transplants were multivisceral, liver-intestinal, or isolated intestinal. Tacrolimus plus steroids were given to all recipients for about three years, preceded by anti-thymocyte globulin induction. Study-level results: The recipient marrow held GvH clones, and some of them showed up first in ileum or blood. Allografts from individuals with graft-donor T cell macrochimerism displayed high graft-versus-host to host-versus-graft clonal ratios.

CDR3 size: 19 residues. Germline V gene lookup returns CDR1 MNHEY and CDR2 SMNVEV (reference sequence). V trimming: 6 bases; J trimming: 3 bases; junction bases outside the gene matches: 15. The protocol was immunoSEQ multiplex PCR, while the TCRdb copy is restricted to in-frame clones and leaves out a portion. The sample consists of 50,000 to 75,000 clones, approximately 90% of them appearing once. About this clone: The antigen is unknown.

Source: unstimulated CD8+ T cells sorted from spleen or lymph node cells, taken before transplant. This sequence joins TRBV27 and TRBJ1-5, with TRBD1 identical over 12 bases. The sequence came from a human donor who was the organ donor for an intestinal transplant. CDR3 amino acids: CASSSRDRGRAGHNQPQHF. The CDR3 DNA sequence: TGTGCCAGCAGCTCACGGGACAGGGGGCGCGCGGGCCACAATCAGCCCCAGCATTTT.